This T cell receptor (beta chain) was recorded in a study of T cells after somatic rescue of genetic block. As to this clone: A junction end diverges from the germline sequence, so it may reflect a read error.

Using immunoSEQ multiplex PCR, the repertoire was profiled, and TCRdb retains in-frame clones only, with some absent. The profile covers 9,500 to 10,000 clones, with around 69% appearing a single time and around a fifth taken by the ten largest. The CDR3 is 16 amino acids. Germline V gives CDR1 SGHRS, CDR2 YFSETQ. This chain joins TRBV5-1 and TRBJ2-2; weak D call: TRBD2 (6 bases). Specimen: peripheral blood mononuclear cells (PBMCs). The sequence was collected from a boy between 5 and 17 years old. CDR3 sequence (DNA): TGCGCCAGCAGCTTGGCCCTTGATGGACTAATCGGGGGGCTGTTTTTT. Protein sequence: CASSLALDGLIGGLFF.